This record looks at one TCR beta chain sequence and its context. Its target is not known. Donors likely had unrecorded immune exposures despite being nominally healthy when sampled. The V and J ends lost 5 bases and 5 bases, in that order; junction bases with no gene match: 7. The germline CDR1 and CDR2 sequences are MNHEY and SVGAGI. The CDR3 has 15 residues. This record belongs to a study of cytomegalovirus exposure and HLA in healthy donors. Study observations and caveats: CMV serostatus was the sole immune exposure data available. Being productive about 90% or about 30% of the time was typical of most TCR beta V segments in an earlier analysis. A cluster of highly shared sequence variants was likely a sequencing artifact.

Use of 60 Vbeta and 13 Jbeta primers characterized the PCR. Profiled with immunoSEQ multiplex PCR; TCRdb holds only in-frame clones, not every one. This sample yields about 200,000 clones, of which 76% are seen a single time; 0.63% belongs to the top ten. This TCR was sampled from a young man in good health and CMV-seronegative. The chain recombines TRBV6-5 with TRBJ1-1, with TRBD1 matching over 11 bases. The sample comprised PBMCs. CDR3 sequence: CASSNWGQGGTEAFF. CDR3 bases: TGTGCCAGCAGTAATTGGGGACAGGGGGGAACTGAAGCTTTCTTT.